This entry features one T cell receptor beta chain sequence. Its antigen is not identified. V lost 2 bases and J 0 bases, leaving 17 bases between the germline ends. The CDR3 is 17 amino acids. CDR1 is SGDLS, CDR2 YYNGEE, per germline. The sequencing depth, 1 in 200,000 to 1 in 1 million T cells, was the target. The data were produced by immunoSEQ multiplex PCR, yet TCRdb's version contains in-frame clones alone and is incomplete. Among about 140,000 clones listed, approximately 80% were seen once. The data are from a study of cytotoxic CD8 clonotypes in ibrutinib-treated CLL. Turning to the study itself: Researchers reported more than nine relapsed/refractory and over 14 treatment-naive patients, fewer than 18 of them IGHV unmutated. Response samples were drawn at a median of roughly 13 months of treatment, range 6 to 36.

Study-wide points: Clonality measured at baseline exceeded age-matched healthy donors, tracking circulating CD8+ T-cell counts.

The chain joins TRBV9 to TRBJ1-1; D remains ambiguous. This clonotype was sampled from a human donor with chronic lymphocytic leukemia. The material sequenced was PBMCs, taken after 12 months of ibrutinib treatment. The CDR3: CASSVLGRAQMNTEAFF. As DNA, the CDR3 is TGTGCCAGCAGCGTGCTCGGGAGGGCTCAAATGAACACTGAAGCTTTCTTT. Supplemented by reference TRBV9 and TRBJ1-1, the full variable domain reads DSGVTQTPKHLITATGQRVTLRCSPRSGDLSVYWYQQSLDQGLQFLIQYYNGEERAKGNILERFSAQQFPDLHSELNLSSLELGDSALYFCASSVLGRAQMNTEAFFGQGTRLTVV.